This T cell receptor (beta chain) stems from a study of blood T cell repertoires in COVID-19. Study as a whole: Whether acute or convalescent, the COVID-19 samples came from the United States, Italy and Spain.

Trimming cost V 3 bases and J 2 bases; bases outside gene matches: 11. The CDR3 contains 18 residues. In germline, CDR1 is SGHRS, CDR2 YFSETQ. Using immunoSEQ multiplex PCR, the repertoire was profiled, and TCRdb retains in-frame clones only, with some absent. The table shows roughly 60,000 clones, with 78% occurring only once. Sequenced: peripheral blood. The receptor was isolated from a human donor in a cohort sampled during active COVID-19. This chain joins TRBV5-1 and TRBJ2-7; 13 positions agree with TRBD2. The CDR3 here is CASSYSPPGTSGTYEQYF. In DNA, the CDR3 is TGCGCCAGCAGCTATTCTCCACCCGGGACTAGCGGGACCTACGAGCAGTACTTC.